The rows below give T cell receptor beta chains drawn from one sample of a study of OX40 agonist ivuxolimab in advanced cancers. Sequencing was performed with immunoSEQ multiplex PCR; in TCRdb, only in-frame clones are kept and a portion is missing. The data show fewer than 80,000 clones, around 83% seen once. The sequenced sample was CD4+ or CD8+ T cells sorted from blood, obtained in a trial of the OX40 agonist ivuxolimab. Receptor source: an adult with an advanced solid tumor such as melanoma, head and neck, liver or kidney cancer. CDR3s include the opening cysteine and the closing phenylalanine or tryptophan. Each record gives: clone size, D gene, CDR3 length, V gene, J gene, CDR3 protein, CDR3 DNA. D genes are given only for firm matches. Clone size is stated in some rows and not others, as once, few, many or a class when expanded.

NA,NA,16,TRBV28,TRBJ2-6,CASRTPGQSGANVLTF,TGTGCCAGCAGGACGCCAGGACAGTCTGGGGCCAACGTCCTGACTTTC
NA,NA,13,TRBV7-3,TRBJ1-1,CASSQGWGTEAFF,TGTGCCAGCAGCCAGGGGTGGGGCACTGAAGCTTTCTTT
NA,NA,16,TRBV5-1,TRBJ2-3,CASSLNPGAGGDTQYF,TGCGCCAGCAGCTTAAATCCGGGGGCAGGAGGCGATACGCAGTATTTT
NA,NA,13,TRBV15,TRBJ2-1,CATSRVVRDPEIF,TGTGCCACCAGCAGAGTTGTAAGGGACCCAGAAATCTTC
NA,NA,14,TRBV4-1,TRBJ2-2,CASSQGPTGGELFF,TGCGCCAGCAGCCAAGGCCCCACCGGCGGGGAGCTGTTTTTT
NA,NA,13,TRBV6-6,TRBJ1-6,CASSYSGNSPLHF,TGTGCCAGCAGTTACTCGGGTAATTCACCCCTCCACTTT
NA,TRBD1,15,TRBV2,TRBJ1-1,CASSEKGRGQTEAFF,TGTGCCAGCAGTGAAAAGGGCAGGGGGCAGACTGAAGCTTTCTTT
NA,NA,14,TRBV28,TRBJ1-6,CATQTSSYNSPLHF,TGTGCCACCCAAACAAGCTCCTATAATTCACCCCTCCACTTT
NA,NA,15,TRBV5-4,TRBJ2-5,CASSLEGGGVETQYF,TGTGCCAGCAGCTTGGAGGGGGGAGGTGTAGAGACCCAGTACTTC
NA,TRBD2,19,TRBV11-3,TRBJ2-5,CASSLDARGLALDGETQYF,TGTGCCAGCAGCTTAGATGCTCGGGGACTAGCTCTGGATGGGGAGACCCAGTACTTC
NA,NA,13,TRBV2,TRBJ1-3,CASRGYSGNTIYF,TGTGCCAGCAGGGGGTACTCTGGAAACACCATATATTTT
NA,NA,16,TRBV30,TRBJ1-6,CAWSFMSGLTDSPLHF,TGTGCCTGGAGTTTTATGTCGGGTTTAACAGATTCACCCCTCCACTTT
NA,NA,17,TRBV7-3,TRBJ2-2,CASSLTLGLPNTGELFF,TGTGCCAGCAGCTTAACGTTAGGACTACCGAACACCGGGGAGCTGTTTTTT
NA,TRBD1,16,TRBV5-5,TRBJ1-5,CASSGGQGSGNQPQHF,TGTGCCAGCAGCGGGGGACAGGGCTCCGGCAATCAGCCCCAGCATTTT
NA,TRBD2,15,TRBV5-4,TRBJ2-5,CASSPTGTSGETQYF,TGTGCCAGCAGCCCCACCGGGACTAGCGGGGAGACCCAGTACTTC
NA,NA,10,TRBV28,TRBJ2-7,CASGPFVEYF,TGTGCCAGCGGACCCTTTGTGGAGTACTTC
few,TRBD2,15,TRBV7-2,TRBJ2-5,CASSLFGGAGETQYF,TGTGCCAGCAGCTTATTCGGGGGGGCCGGGGAGACCCAGTACTTC
few,NA,13,TRBV5-3,TRBJ1-4,CAPAGRANEKLFF,TGTGCTCCGGCGGGGCGGGCTAATGAAAAACTGTTTTTT
NA,NA,16,TRBV7-6,TRBJ2-3,CASSRTTDLGTDTQYF,TGTGCCAGCAGCCGTACGACAGACCTTGGCACAGATACGCAGTATTTT
NA,TRBD2,18,TRBV7-3,TRBJ2-6,CASSLMASGDSGANVLTF,TGTGCCAGCAGCTTAATGGCTAGCGGGGACTCTGGGGCCAACGTCCTGACTTTC
once,NA,18,TRBV4-1,TRBJ1-2,CASSQDLSGRVYNYGYTF,TGCGCCAGCAGCCAAGATCTATCAGGTCGGGTCTACAACTATGGCTACACCTTC
NA,NA,15,TRBV28,TRBJ1-2,CASSFTATGSYGYTF,TGTGCCAGCAGTTTTACGGCGACAGGCTCGTATGGCTACACCTTC
few,NA,15,TRBV30,TRBJ1-5,CAWSSQGRGNQPQHF,TGTGCCTGGAGTTCGCAGGGACGAGGCAATCAGCCCCAGCATTTT
NA,TRBD2,17,TRBV7-9,TRBJ2-7,CASSFFPGTSGSYEQYF,TGTGCCAGCAGCTTTTTCCCCGGGACTAGCGGCTCCTACGAGCAGTACTTC
NA,NA,13,TRBV28,TRBJ2-7,CASISQGFGEQYF,TGTGCCAGTATATCCCAGGGGTTTGGGGAGCAGTACTTC
NA,NA,13,TRBV11-1,TRBJ1-2,CASSQSTQWGYTF,TGTGCCAGCAGTCAGTCGACCCAATGGGGCTACACCTTC
few,NA,14,TRBV7-6,TRBJ1-1,CASSSQAANTEAFF,TGTGCCAGCAGCTCCCAGGCAGCCAACACTGAAGCTTTCTTT
NA,NA,13,TRBV4-1,TRBJ2-7,CASSHTGGYEQYF,TGCGCCAGCAGCCATACTGGGGGGTACGAGCAGTACTTC
NA,TRBD2,16,TRBV18,TRBJ2-1,CASSPPGTNSYNEQFF,TGTGCCAGCTCACCGCCCGGGACTAACTCCTACAATGAGCAGTTCTTC
few,NA,12,TRBV5-6,TRBJ1-1,CASSLTRTVAFF,TGTGCCAGCAGCTTGACTAGGACGGTAGCTTTCTTT
NA,TRBD1,15,TRBV5-4,TRBJ2-7,CASSLPGQGSYEQYF,TGTGCCAGCAGCTTACCGGGACAGGGATCCTACGAGCAGTACTTC
once,TRBD2,16,TRBV7-2,TRBJ2-3,CASSPAGGGSTDTQYF,TGTGCCAGCAGCCCGGCGGGCGGGGGTAGCACAGATACGCAGTATTTT
NA,NA,12,TRBV18,TRBJ1-1,CASSSEGTEAFF,TGTGCCAGCTCGTCGGAGGGGACTGAAGCTTTCTTT
NA,NA,14,TRBV7-7,TRBJ2-7,CASSFSGPPDEQYF,TGTGCTAGCAGCTTTTCGGGGCCCCCTGACGAGCAGTACTTC
NA,NA,16,TRBV4-2,TRBJ1-2,CASSDGSNLVNNGYTF,TGTGCCAGCAGCGACGGTTCGAACTTGGTTAACAATGGCTACACCTTC
NA,NA,11,TRBV7-7,TRBJ2-1,CASSWGAEQFF,TGTGCTAGCAGTTGGGGGGCTGAGCAGTTCTTC